This is a list of T cell receptor beta chains from one sample in a study of cytomegalovirus exposure and HLA in healthy donors. The method was immunoSEQ multiplex PCR; TCRdb's version includes in-frame clones alone and lacks a portion of them. Found here are around 200,000 clones, around 88% of them singletons; the top ten hold roughly 3%. Sequencing was done on a sample of PBMCs. The receptors stem from a woman under 30 in good health and CMV-seronegative. Both conserved end residues are part of each CDR3. The D gene is left open where the match is weak. Size is stated for part of the rows, as once, few or many counts, or as a class when the clone is expanded.

TRBV27	TRBJ2-7	.	.	CASSFSGGLEQYF	TGTGCCAGCAGTTTTTCTGGGGGCCTCGAGCAGTACTTC
TRBV7-2	TRBJ1-2	TRBD1	.	CASSPRTGLNYGYTF	TGTGCCAGCAGCCCCCGGACAGGCCTCAACTATGGCTACACCTTC
TRBV29-1	TRBJ1-2	.	.	CSVSRTSINYGYTF	TGCAGCGTTTCCCGGACATCAATTAACTATGGCTACACCTTC
TRBV4-3	TRBJ2-2	.	.	CASSQEGAVAGELFF	TGCGCCAGCAGCCAAGAGGGGGCAGTGGCCGGGGAGCTGTTTTTT
TRBV5-4	TRBJ2-7	TRBD1	.	CASSSGTGRYEQYF	TGTGCCAGCAGCTCAGGGACAGGGCGCTACGAGCAGTACTTC
TRBV6-1	TRBJ1-4	.	.	CASSIRGGEKLFF	TGTGCCAGCAGTATAAGGGGAGGTGAAAAACTGTTTTTT
TRBV6-1	TRBJ1-4	TRBD1	many	CASSEALGQASQLFF	TGTGCCAGCAGTGAAGCGCTAGGACAGGCCAGTCAACTGTTTTTT
TRBV2	TRBJ1-4	.	.	CASSEEALGAVNEKLFF	TGTGCCAGCAGTGAGGAGGCGTTGGGGGCCGTGAATGAAAAACTGTTTTTT
TRBV10-3	TRBJ2-6	.	.	CAISDTGSGANVLTF	TGTGCCATCAGTGATACAGGGTCTGGGGCCAACGTCCTGACTTTC
TRBV2	TRBJ2-7	.	.	CASSIELVGEQYF	TGTGCCAGCAGTATCGAACTAGTCGGGGAGCAGTACTTC
TRBV9	TRBJ2-2	.	once	CASSDARGTGELFF	TGTGCCAGCAGCGACGCGAGGGGGACCGGGGAGCTGTTTTTT
TRBV7-9	TRBJ2-1	TRBD2	.	CASSLGTSGNNEQFF	TGTGCCAGCAGCTTAGGGACTAGCGGGAATAATGAGCAGTTCTTC
TRBV18	TRBJ2-7	TRBD1	.	CASSPQDRLHEQYF	TGTGCCAGCTCACCACAGGACAGGCTTCACGAGCAGTACTTC
TRBV7-9	TRBJ2-3	.	.	CASSFLDTQYF	TGTGCCAGCAGCTTCCTAGATACGCAGTATTTT
TRBV28	TRBJ1-4	TRBD1	.	CASSWGQGDEKLFF	TGTGCCAGCAGTTGGGGACAGGGGGATGAAAAACTGTTTTTT
TRBV5-1	TRBJ2-2	.	.	CASSHDLRGYSGELFF	TGCGCCAGCAGCCACGATTTGCGGGGATATAGCGGGGAGCTGTTTTTT
TRBV7-2	TRBJ2-7	.	.	CASAQTFIGASYEQYF	TGTGCCAGCGCCCAAACCTTTATAGGGGCCTCCTACGAGCAGTACTTC
TRBV28	TRBJ2-5	.	.	CASSLITGPYQETQYF	TGTGCCAGCAGCCTGATAACAGGACCGTACCAAGAGACCCAGTACTTC